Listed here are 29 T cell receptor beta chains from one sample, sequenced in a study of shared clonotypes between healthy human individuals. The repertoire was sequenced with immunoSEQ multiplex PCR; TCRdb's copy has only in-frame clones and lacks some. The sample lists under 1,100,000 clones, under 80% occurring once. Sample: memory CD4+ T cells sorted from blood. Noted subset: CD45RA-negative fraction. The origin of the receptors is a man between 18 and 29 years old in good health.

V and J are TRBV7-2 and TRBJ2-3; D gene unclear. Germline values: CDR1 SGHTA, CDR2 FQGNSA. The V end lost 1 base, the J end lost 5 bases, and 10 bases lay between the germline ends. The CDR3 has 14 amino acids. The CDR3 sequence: CASSLGRTGDTQYF. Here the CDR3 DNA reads TGTGCCAGCAGCTTAGGGCGCACGGGAGATACGCAGTATTTT.

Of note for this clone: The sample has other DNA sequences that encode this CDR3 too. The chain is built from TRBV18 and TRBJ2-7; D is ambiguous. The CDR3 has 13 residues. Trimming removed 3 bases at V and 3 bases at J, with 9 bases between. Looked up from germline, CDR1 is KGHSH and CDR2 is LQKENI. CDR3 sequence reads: CASSPRRSYEQYF. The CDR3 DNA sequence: TGTGCCAGCTCACCCCGGCGGAGCTACGAGCAGTACTTC.

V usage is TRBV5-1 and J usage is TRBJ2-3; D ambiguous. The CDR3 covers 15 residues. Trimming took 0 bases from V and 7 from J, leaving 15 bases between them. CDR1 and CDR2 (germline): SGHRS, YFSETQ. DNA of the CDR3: TGCGCCAGCAGCTTGGCATCGGGTCTGTTAAATACGCAGTATTTT. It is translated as CASSLASGLLNTQYF.

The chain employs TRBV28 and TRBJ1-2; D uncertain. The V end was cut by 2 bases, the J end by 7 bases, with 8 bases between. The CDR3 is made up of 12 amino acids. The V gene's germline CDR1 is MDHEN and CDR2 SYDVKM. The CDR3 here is CASSLNRLGYTF. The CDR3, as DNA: TGTGCCAGCAGTTTAAATAGACTTGGCTACACCTTC.

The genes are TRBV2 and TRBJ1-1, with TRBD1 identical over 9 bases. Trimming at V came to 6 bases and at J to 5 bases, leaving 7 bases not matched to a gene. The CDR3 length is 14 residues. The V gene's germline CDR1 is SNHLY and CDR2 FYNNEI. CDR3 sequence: CASRLQGATTEAFF. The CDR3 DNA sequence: TGTGCCAGCAGGCTACAGGGGGCGACTACTGAAGCTTTCTTT.

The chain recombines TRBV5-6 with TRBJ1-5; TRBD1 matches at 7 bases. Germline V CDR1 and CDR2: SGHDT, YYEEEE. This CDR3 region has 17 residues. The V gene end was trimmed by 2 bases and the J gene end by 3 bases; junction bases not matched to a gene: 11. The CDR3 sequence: CASSFHNRGAFNQPQHF. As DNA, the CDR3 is TGTGCCAGCAGCTTCCATAACAGGGGCGCCTTCAATCAGCCCCAGCATTTT.

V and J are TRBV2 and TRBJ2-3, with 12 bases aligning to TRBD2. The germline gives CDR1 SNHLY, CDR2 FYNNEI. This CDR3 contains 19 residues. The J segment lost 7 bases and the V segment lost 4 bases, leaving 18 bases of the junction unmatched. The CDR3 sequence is CASSARLAGGPSVRNTQYF. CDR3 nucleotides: TGTGCCAGCAGTGCGCGTCTAGCGGGAGGGCCCTCGGTGAGAAATACGCAGTATTTT.

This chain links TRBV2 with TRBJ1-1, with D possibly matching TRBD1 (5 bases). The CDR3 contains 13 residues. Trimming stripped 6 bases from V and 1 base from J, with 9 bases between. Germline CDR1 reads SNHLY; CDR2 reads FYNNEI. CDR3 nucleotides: TGTGCCAGCAGGACGACAGAGAACACTGAAGCTTTCTTT. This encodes CASRTTENTEAFF.

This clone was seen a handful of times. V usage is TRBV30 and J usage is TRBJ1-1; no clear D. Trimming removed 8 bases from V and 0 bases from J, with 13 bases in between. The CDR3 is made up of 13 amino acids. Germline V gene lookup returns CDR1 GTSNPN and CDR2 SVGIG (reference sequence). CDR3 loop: CARRAGMNTEAFF. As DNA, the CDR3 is TGTGCCCGGCGTGCGGGGATGAACACTGAAGCTTTCTTT. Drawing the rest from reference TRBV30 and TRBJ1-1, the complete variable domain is SQTIHQWPATLVQPVGSPLSLECTVEGTSNPNLYWYRQAAGRGLQLLFYSVGIGQISSEVPQNLSASRPQDRQFILSSKKLLLSDSGFYLCARRAGMNTEAFFGQGTRLTVV.

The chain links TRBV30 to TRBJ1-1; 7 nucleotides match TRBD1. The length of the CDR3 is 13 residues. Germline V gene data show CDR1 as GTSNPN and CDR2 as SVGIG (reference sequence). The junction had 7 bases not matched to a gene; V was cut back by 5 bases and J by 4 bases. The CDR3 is CAWSTGLGTEAFF. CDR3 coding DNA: TGTGCCTGGTCGACAGGGCTGGGCACTGAAGCTTTCTTT.

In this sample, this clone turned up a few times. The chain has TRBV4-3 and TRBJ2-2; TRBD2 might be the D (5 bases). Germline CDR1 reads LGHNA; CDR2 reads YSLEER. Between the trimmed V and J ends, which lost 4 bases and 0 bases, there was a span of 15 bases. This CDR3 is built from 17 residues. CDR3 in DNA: TGCGCCAGCAGCCTTGAGGTGGGCGGGTCGAACACCGGGGAGCTGTTTTTT. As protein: CASSLEVGGSNTGELFF.

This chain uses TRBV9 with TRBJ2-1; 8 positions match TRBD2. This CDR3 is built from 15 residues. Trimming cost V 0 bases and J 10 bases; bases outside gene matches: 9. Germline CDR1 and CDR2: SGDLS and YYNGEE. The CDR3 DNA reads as TGTGCCAGCAGCGTAGGTCCAGCGGGAGTGCGGGAGCAGTTCTTC. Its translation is CASSVGPAGVREQFF.

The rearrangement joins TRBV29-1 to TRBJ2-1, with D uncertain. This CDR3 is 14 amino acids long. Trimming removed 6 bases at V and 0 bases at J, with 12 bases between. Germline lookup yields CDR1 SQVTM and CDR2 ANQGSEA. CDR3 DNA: TGCAGCGTCCAATCGGCCGCCTCCTACAATGAGCAGTTCTTC. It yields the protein CSVQSAASYNEQFF.

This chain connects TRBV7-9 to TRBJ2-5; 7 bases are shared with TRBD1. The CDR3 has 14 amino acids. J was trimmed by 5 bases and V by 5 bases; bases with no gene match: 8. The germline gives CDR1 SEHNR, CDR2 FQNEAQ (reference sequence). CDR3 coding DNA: TGTGCCAGCAGCCACAGGGGCACGATGGAGACCCAGTACTTC. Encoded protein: CASSHRGTMETQYF.

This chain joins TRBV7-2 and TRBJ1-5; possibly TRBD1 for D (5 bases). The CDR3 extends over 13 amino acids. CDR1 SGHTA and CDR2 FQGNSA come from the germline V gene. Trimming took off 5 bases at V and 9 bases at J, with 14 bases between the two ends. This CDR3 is CASSRDGLGPQHF. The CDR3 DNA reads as TGTGCCAGCAGCCGGGACGGTCTGGGGCCCCAGCATTTT.

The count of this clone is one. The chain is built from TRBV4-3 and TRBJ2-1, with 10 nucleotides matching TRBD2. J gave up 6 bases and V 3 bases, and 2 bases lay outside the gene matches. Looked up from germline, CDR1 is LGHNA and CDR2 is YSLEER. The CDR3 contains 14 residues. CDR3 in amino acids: CASSQGLARNEQFF. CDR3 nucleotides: TGCGCCAGCAGCCAGGGACTAGCGCGCAATGAGCAGTTCTTC.

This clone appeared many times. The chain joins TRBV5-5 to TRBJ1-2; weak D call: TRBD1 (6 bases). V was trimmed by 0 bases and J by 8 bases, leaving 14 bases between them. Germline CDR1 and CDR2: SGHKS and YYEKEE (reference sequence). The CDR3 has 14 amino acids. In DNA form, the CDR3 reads TGTGCCAGCAGCTTGGAATTTACAGGGATCGGCTACACCTTC. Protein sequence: CASSLEFTGIGYTF.

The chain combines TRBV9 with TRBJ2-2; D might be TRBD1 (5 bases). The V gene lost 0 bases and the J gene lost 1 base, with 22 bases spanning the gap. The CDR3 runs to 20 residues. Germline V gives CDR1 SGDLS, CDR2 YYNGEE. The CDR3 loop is CASSVGYGQGSKLNTGELFF. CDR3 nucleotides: TGTGCCAGCAGCGTAGGTTACGGGCAGGGCAGTAAACTGAACACCGGGGAGCTGTTTTTT.

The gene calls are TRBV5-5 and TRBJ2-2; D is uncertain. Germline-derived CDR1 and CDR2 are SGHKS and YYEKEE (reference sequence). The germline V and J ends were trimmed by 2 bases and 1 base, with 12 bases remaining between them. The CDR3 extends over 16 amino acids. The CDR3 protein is CASSFRLGWNTGELFF. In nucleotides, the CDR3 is TGTGCCAGCAGCTTTCGCCTAGGCTGGAACACCGGGGAGCTGTTTTTT.

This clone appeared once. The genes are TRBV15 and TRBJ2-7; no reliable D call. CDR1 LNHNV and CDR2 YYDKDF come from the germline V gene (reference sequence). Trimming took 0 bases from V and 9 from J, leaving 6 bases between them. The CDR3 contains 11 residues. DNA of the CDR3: TGTGCCACCAGCAGAGACCGCCTGCAGTACTTC. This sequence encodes CATSRDRLQYF.

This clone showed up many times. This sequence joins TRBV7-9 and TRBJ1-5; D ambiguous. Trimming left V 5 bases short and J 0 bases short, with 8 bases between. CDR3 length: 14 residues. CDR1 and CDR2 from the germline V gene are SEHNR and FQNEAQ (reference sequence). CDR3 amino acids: CASSLSSSNQPQHF. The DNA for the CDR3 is TGTGCCAGCAGCCTATCGTCTAGCAATCAGCCCCAGCATTTT.

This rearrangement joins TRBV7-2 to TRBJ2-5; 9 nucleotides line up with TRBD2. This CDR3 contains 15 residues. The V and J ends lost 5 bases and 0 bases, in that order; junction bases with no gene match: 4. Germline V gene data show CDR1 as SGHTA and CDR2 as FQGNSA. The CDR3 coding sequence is TGTGCCAGCAGCAAGACTAGCGGCCACCAAGAGACCCAGTACTTC. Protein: CASSKTSGHQETQYF.

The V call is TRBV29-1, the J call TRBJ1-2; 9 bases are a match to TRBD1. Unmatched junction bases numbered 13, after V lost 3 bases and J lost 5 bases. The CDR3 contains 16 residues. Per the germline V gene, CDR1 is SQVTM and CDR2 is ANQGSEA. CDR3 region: CSVELRDRDSGYGYTF. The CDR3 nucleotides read TGCAGCGTTGAGCTCCGGGACAGGGATTCGGGTTATGGCTACACCTTC.

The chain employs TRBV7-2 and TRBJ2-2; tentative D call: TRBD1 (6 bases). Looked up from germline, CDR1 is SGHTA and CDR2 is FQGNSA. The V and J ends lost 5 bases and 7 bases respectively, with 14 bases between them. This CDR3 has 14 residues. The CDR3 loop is CASSLNKGGGELFF. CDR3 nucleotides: TGTGCCAGCAGCCTCAATAAAGGGGGCGGGGAGCTGTTTTTT. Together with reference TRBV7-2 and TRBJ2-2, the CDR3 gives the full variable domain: GAGVSQSPSNKVTEKGKDVELRCDPISGHTALYWYRQSLGQGLEFLIYFQGNSAPDKSGLPSDRFSAERTGGSVSTLTIQRTQQEDSAVYLCASSLNKGGGELFFGEGSRLTVL.

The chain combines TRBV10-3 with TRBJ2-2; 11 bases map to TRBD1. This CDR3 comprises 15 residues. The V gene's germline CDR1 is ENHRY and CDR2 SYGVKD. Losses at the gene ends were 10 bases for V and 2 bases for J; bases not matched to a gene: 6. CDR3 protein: CATGQGAPNTGELFF. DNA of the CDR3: TGTGCCACCGGACAGGGGGCCCCTAACACCGGGGAGCTGTTTTTT.

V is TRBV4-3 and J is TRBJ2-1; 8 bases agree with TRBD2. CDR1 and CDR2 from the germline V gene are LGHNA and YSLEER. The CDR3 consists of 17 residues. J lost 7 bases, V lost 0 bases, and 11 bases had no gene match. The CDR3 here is CASSQDLPSGRRNEQFF. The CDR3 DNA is TGCGCCAGCAGCCAAGATCTTCCAAGCGGGAGAAGGAATGAGCAGTTCTTC.

The CDR3 coding sequence is TGCGCCAGCAGAAGGAACGCGGGACAGGGATCCGGAAACACCATATATTTT. Amino acids: CASRRNAGQGSGNTIYF. This chain connects TRBV5-1 to TRBJ1-3, with 9 bases lining up with TRBD1. Germline values: CDR1 SGHRS, CDR2 YFSETQ. Trimming took 5 bases from V and 4 from J; bases not matched to a gene: 13. The CDR3 runs to 17 residues.

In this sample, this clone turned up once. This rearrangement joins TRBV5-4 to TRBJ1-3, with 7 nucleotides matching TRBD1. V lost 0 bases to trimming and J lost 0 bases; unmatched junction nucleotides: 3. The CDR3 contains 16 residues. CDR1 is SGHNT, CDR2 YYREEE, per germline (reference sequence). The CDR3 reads CASSLVGQTSGNTIYF. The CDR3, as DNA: TGTGCCAGCAGCTTGGTGGGACAGACCTCTGGAAACACCATATATTTT. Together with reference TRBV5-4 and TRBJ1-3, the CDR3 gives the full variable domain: ETGVTQSPTHLIKTRGQQVTLRCSSQSGHNTVSWYQQALGQGPQFIFQYYREEENGRGNFPPRFSGLQFPNYSSELNVNALELDDSALYLCASSLVGQTSGNTIYFGEGSWLTVV.

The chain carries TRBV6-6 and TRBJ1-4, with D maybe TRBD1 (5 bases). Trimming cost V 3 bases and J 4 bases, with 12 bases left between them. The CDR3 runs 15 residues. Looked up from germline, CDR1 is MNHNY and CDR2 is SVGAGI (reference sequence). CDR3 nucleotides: TGTGCCAGCAGTTATTCTTCAGGGAGTAATGAAAAACTGTTTTTT. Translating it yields CASSYSSGSNEKLFF.